Presented here are 26 T cell receptor beta chains from one specimen sequenced in a study of blood T cell repertoires in COVID-19. The protocol was immunoSEQ multiplex PCR, while the TCRdb copy is restricted to in-frame clones and leaves out a portion. The repertoire holds about 190,000 clones, 75% to 80% seen once, with 26% in the top ten. The sequenced sample was peripheral blood. These receptors were collected from a woman in her 70s with acute or convalescent COVID-19.

The V gene is TRBV7-2, the J gene TRBJ2-7, with TRBD2 matching 7 bases. This CDR3 contains 16 residues. Germline trimming cut 5 bases from V and 0 bases from J; bases unmatched to any gene: 10. CDR1 is SGHTA, CDR2 FQGNSA, per germline. In DNA, the CDR3 is TGTGCCAGCAGCCCTAGACACGGGAGGCCCTCCTACGAGCAGTACTTC. Amino acid sequence: CASSPRHGRPSYEQYF.

This chain links TRBV5-6 with TRBJ1-1, with 8 bases fitting TRBD1. V shed 4 bases and J 4 bases; nucleotides not matched to a gene: 9. Germline V CDR1 and CDR2: SGHDT, YYEEEE. This CDR3 has 15 residues. The CDR3 coding sequence is TGTGCCAGCAGCGATCGGACAGGGTGGACCACTGAAGCTTTCTTT. It encodes CASSDRTGWTTEAFF.

The gene calls are TRBV5-1 and TRBJ2-2; D is possibly TRBD2 (5 bases). V was clipped by 5 bases and J by 5 bases, with 13 bases between them. The CDR3 consists of 14 residues. The V gene's germline CDR1 is SGHRS and CDR2 YFSETQ. In nucleotides, the CDR3 is TGCGCCAGCAGATTGACAAGGGAGACCGGGGAGCTGTTTTTT. Translation gives CASRLTRETGELFF. Full variable domain (missing parts from reference TRBV5-1 and TRBJ2-2): KAGVTQTPRYLIKTRGQQVTLSCSPISGHRSVSWYQQTPGQGLQFLFEYFSETQRNKGNFPGRFSGRQFSNSRSEMNVSTLELGDSALYLCASRLTRETGELFFGEGSRLTVL.

J is TRBJ2-7 and V is TRBV11-2; tentatively, D is TRBD2 (6 bases). The V gene's germline CDR1 is SGHAT and CDR2 FQNNGV. The CDR3 has 14 residues. V was trimmed by 1 base and J by 3 bases, leaving 10 bases between them. The CDR3 loop is CASSLVRRDYEQYF. CDR3 sequence (DNA): TGTGCCAGCAGCTTAGTTAGGAGGGACTACGAGCAGTACTTC.

The V and J genes are TRBV7-6 and TRBJ2-2; 8 nucleotides line up with TRBD1. Germline CDR1 SGHVS, CDR2 FNYEAQ. The V segment lost 5 bases and the J segment 1 base; nucleotides outside the gene matches: 6. CDR3 length equals 16 residues. The CDR3 region has the DNA TGTGCCAGCAGCGCCACAGGGGGAGGGAACACCGGGGAGCTGTTTTTT. This encodes CASSATGGGNTGELFF. Based on the CDR3 plus reference TRBV7-6 and TRBJ2-2, the full variable domain is GAGVSQSPRYKVTKRGQDVALRCDPISGHVSLYWYRQALGQGPEFLTYFNYEAQQDKSGLPNDRFSAERPEGSISTLTIQRTEQRDSAMYRCASSATGGGNTGELFFGEGSRLTVL.

In regard to this clone: One end of the junction is discordant with germline, which a read error may explain. The chain uses TRBV7-2 and TRBJ2-7; TRBD2 agrees at 8 bases. Germline CDR1 is SGHTA and CDR2 is FQGNSA. The CDR3 extends over 14 amino acids. CDR3 protein: CASSLASLAGGGHF. The DNA of the CDR3 is TGTGCCAGCAGCTTAGCGAGCCTAGCGGGTGGAGGGCATTTC.

CDR3 protein: CASSPRARGEKLFF. CDR3 sequence (DNA): TGTGCCAGCTCACCCCGGGCAAGGGGTGAAAAACTGTTTTTT. The chain carries TRBV18 and TRBJ1-4, with a tentative D call TRBD1 (5 bases). Trimming shortened V by 3 bases and J by 7 bases, and 12 bases separated the two germline ends. The CDR3 runs 14 residues. Per germline, CDR1 KGHSH and CDR2 LQKENI.

CDR3 sequence: CASSLTGVGQPQHF. CDR3 nucleotides: TGCGCCAGCAGCTTGACAGGGGTGGGTCAGCCCCAGCATTTT. The chain has TRBV5-1 and TRBJ1-5, with 7 bases fitting TRBD1. The junction had 4 bases not matched to a gene; V was cut back by 1 base and J by 6 bases. Germline CDR1 and CDR2: SGHRS and YFSETQ. This CDR3 spans 14 amino acids.

The sample holds a few counts of this clone. This chain links TRBV7-9 with TRBJ2-3; weak D call: TRBD2 (6 bases). Germline V CDR1 and CDR2: SEHNR, FQNEAQ (reference sequence). The V and J ends lost 3 bases and 0 bases respectively, with 10 bases between them. The CDR3 spans 15 residues. CDR3 DNA sequence: TGTGCCAGCAGCTTGTGGCTAGCGAGCACAGATACGCAGTATTTT. It translates to CASSLWLASTDTQYF.

This chain joins TRBV20-1 and TRBJ1-1; 7 nucleotides agree with TRBD1. CDR3 length: 10 amino acids. Unmatched junction bases numbered 5, after V lost 6 bases and J lost 10 bases. In germline, CDR1 is DFQATT, CDR2 SNEGSKA (reference sequence). The CDR3 loop reads CSAPDRVAFF. In nucleotides, the CDR3 is TGCAGTGCCCCAGACAGGGTAGCTTTCTTT.

The gene calls are TRBV3-1 (or the pseudogene TRBV3-2) and TRBJ2-6, with 9 bases matching TRBD2. Germline assignment: CDR1 LGHDT and CDR2 YNNKEL (reference sequence). The CDR3 loop spans 19 amino acids. After removal of 5 bases from V and 2 bases from J, the junction contained 13 bases not matched to a gene. The CDR3 DNA follows: TGTGCCAGCAGCACGCGACTAGCGGAGCCGAATCCTGGGGCCAACGTCCTGACTTTC. Its translation: CASSTRLAEPNPGANVLTF.

The gene calls are TRBV19 and TRBJ2-1; 9 nucleotides align to TRBD2. Germline trimming cut 9 bases from V and 9 bases from J; bases unmatched to any gene: 12. There are 14 residues in the CDR3. The germline CDR1 and CDR2 sequences are LNHDA and SQIVND (reference sequence). The CDR3 region is CASDTGLAIGEQFF. CDR3 coding DNA: TGTGCCAGCGATACGGGACTAGCAATCGGTGAGCAGTTCTTC.

Concerning this clone itself: This sample includes further DNA sequences coding for the same CDR3. The rearrangement joins TRBV27 to TRBJ2-3, with no clear D. The CDR3 is 14 residues long. Germline values: CDR1 MNHEY, CDR2 SMNVEV (reference sequence). The V end was cut by 2 bases, the J end by 2 bases, with 8 bases between. Here the CDR3 DNA reads TGTGCCAGCAGTTTAGGGCAGGTCACAGATACGCAGTATTTT. Translating gives CASSLGQVTDTQYF.

This chain links TRBV5-1 with TRBJ2-7; weak D call: TRBD2 (5 bases). This CDR3 has 15 amino acids. Trimming left V 4 bases short and J 6 bases short, with 20 bases between. The V gene's germline CDR1 is SGHRS and CDR2 YFSETQ. Written as DNA, the CDR3 is TGCGCCAGCAGCGGGTATACGTACCGGGAAGCCGAGCAGTACTTC. This sequence encodes CASSGYTYREAEQYF.

The CDR3 loop is CASSLGTSGRFETQYF. The CDR3 DNA follows: TGTGCCAGCTCACTCGGGACTAGCGGGAGATTTGAGACCCAGTACTTC. This chain links TRBV18 with TRBJ2-5; 14 nucleotides agree with TRBD2. The CDR3 runs 16 residues. In germline, CDR1 is KGHSH, CDR2 LQKENI. Losses at the gene ends were 4 bases for V and 5 bases for J; bases not matched to a gene: 6. The full variable domain, rest sourced from reference TRBV18 and TRBJ2-5, is NAGVMQNPRHLVRRRGQEARLRCSPMKGHSHVYWYRQLPEEGLKFMVYLQKENIIDESGMPKERFSAEFPKEGPSILRIQQVVRGDSAAYFCASSLGTSGRFETQYFGPGTRLLVL.

The chain is built from TRBV5-1 and TRBJ2-7; 8 bases agree with TRBD2. With V trimmed by 0 bases and J by 4 bases, 6 bases remained unmatched. The CDR3 has 15 amino acids. Germline V CDR1 and CDR2: SGHRS, YFSETQ. The CDR3 protein is CASSLEGLVSYEQYF. The CDR3 region has the DNA TGCGCCAGCAGCTTGGAGGGACTAGTCTCGTACGAGCAGTACTTC.

The chain uses TRBV5-1 and TRBJ2-1; 8 nucleotides match TRBD1. The length of the CDR3 is 15 residues. Germline V lookup: CDR1 SGHRS, CDR2 YFSETQ. Trimming removed 0 bases from V and 6 bases from J; junction bases left unmatched: 5. The CDR3: CASSLDPGTGNEQFF. The CDR3 nucleotides are TGCGCCAGCAGCTTGGACCCCGGGACAGGCAATGAGCAGTTCTTC.

The genes are TRBV3-1 (or the pseudogene TRBV3-2) and TRBJ1-1; D is ambiguous. Trimming stripped 4 bases from V and 1 base from J, with 7 bases between. The CDR3 is made up of 13 amino acids. Germline V lookup: CDR1 LGHDT, CDR2 YNNKEL (reference sequence). CDR3 DNA: TGTGCCAGCAGCCCTCGGAGGAACACTGAAGCTTTCTTT. The encoded protein is CASSPRRNTEAFF.

The rearrangement uses TRBV6-5 and TRBJ1-5; 11 bases map to TRBD1. V dropped 6 bases and J dropped 8; count of bases not matched to a gene: 6. The germline V gene has CDR1 MNHEY and CDR2 SVGAGI. The CDR3 sequence is 14 residues long. DNA of the CDR3: TGTGCCAGCAGGACGGGGACAGGGGGTGAGCCCCAGCATTTT. It encodes CASRTGTGGEPQHF.

The CDR3 region is CASSRAQEGNEQFF. CDR3 sequence (DNA): TGTGCCAGCTCACGTGCGCAGGAGGGCAATGAGCAGTTCTTC. The chain couples TRBV18 to TRBJ2-1; D may be TRBD2 (6 bases). Germline V gene sequence: CDR1 KGHSH, CDR2 LQKENI. The V and J ends lost 4 bases and 6 bases respectively, with 13 bases between them. This CDR3 has 14 amino acids.

A single count supports this clone. This chain joins TRBV7-6 and TRBJ2-7, with D uncertain. V shed 7 bases and J shed 0 bases, with 13 bases lying between them. Germline V gene lookup returns CDR1 SGHVS and CDR2 FNYEAQ. The length of the CDR3 is 14 residues. CDR3 coding DNA: TGTGCCAGCACCTCAACAGTTGACTCCTACGAGCAGTACTTC. This codes for CASTSTVDSYEQYF.

With respect to this clone: The junction shows a germline mismatch at one end, possibly a read error. This chain links TRBV6-5 with TRBJ1-2, with 8 bases lining up with TRBD1. The CDR3 consists of 13 residues. Per germline, CDR1 MNHEY and CDR2 SVGAGI. For the CDR3, the DNA is TGTGCCAGCAGTTACCTGGACAGGGCCAGTATCGTTTTC. Its protein is CASSYLDRASIVF.

This chain links TRBV24-1 with TRBJ2-7, with D possibly being TRBD1 (6 bases). This CDR3 spans 16 amino acids. CDR1 is KGHDR, CDR2 SFDVKD, per germline. V was pared by 3 bases and J by 9 bases, with 23 bases between. CDR3 in amino acids: CATSDPARGGEGPQYF. DNA for the CDR3: TGTGCCACCAGTGATCCGGCCCGAGGGGGTGAGGGGCCGCAGTACTTC.

V is TRBV7-8 and J is TRBJ1-1; 7 bases map to TRBD1. CDR3 length: 15 residues. J gave up 0 bases and V 1 base, and 2 bases lay outside the gene matches. The germline CDR1 and CDR2 sequences are SGHVS and FQNEAQ. CDR3 DNA sequence: TGTGCCAGCAGCTTAGTACAGGGGATGAACACTGAAGCTTTCTTT. Translated: CASSLVQGMNTEAFF.

This clone showed up just once. The V and J genes are TRBV2 and TRBJ2-2, with D tentatively TRBD2 (5 bases). Looked up from germline, CDR1 is SNHLY and CDR2 is FYNNEI. CDR3 length: 13 residues. Trimming stripped 4 bases from V and 6 bases from J, with 9 bases between. In nucleotides, the CDR3 is TGTGCCAGCAGTGTTGGAGCGGCCGGGGAGCTGTTTTTT. The encoded protein is CASSVGAAGELFF.

The chain employs TRBV7-9 and TRBJ2-7; D ambiguous. Germline V gene sequence: CDR1 SEHNR, CDR2 FQNEAQ (reference sequence). The CDR3 runs 14 residues. Trimming shortened V by 1 base and J by 6 bases, and 13 bases separated the two germline ends. CDR3 DNA: TGTGCCAGCAGCTTAGGAGGTCTAGTCAGCGAGCAGTACTTC. Translated: CASSLGGLVSEQYF.